Below, 10 T cell receptor beta chains from the same sample are listed, as sequenced in a study of blood T cell repertoires in COVID-19. The data were produced by immunoSEQ multiplex PCR, yet TCRdb's version contains in-frame clones alone and is incomplete. The data hold more than 85,000 clones, with 80% to 95% observed a single time. Sequencing was carried out using peripheral blood. These TCRs come from a woman aged 45 to 65 with COVID-19, enrolled during active disease.

The chain is built from TRBV28 and TRBJ1-6, with 7 positions matching TRBD1. Germline-derived CDR1 and CDR2 are MDHEN and SYDVKM. CDR3 size: 14 residues. V lost 4 bases to trimming and J lost 8 bases; unmatched junction nucleotides: 5. CDR3 residues: CASSYRGGHSPLHF. The CDR3, as DNA: TGTGCCAGCAGTTACAGGGGAGGACATTCACCCCTCCACTTT.

The chain joins TRBV19 to TRBJ2-7; D is perhaps TRBD1 (6 bases). The germline gives CDR1 LNHDA, CDR2 SQIVND (reference sequence). The ends were cut back, 5 bases at V and 1 base at J, with 18 bases in the middle. The CDR3 runs 16 residues. CDR3 bases: TGTGCCAGTAGTGCCGTGGGGCAGGGGTCTTCCTACGAGCAGTACTTC. Its protein is CASSAVGQGSSYEQYF.

This clone was seen once. This rearrangement joins TRBV9 to TRBJ1-3; TRBD1 agrees at 9 bases. CDR1 SGDLS and CDR2 YYNGEE come from the germline V gene. Germline trimming cut 0 bases from V and 3 bases from J; bases unmatched to any gene: 4. The CDR3 length is 16 residues. CDR3 nucleotide sequence: TGTGCCAGCAGCGTAGATCCGACAGGGGGTGGAAACACCATATATTTT. It specifies CASSVDPTGGGNTIYF.

This clone was seen just once. This rearrangement joins TRBV5-1 to TRBJ2-2; no reliable D call. V gave up 4 bases and J gave up 0 bases, with 10 bases separating them. The CDR3 has 15 amino acids. Germline V gene data show CDR1 as SGHRS and CDR2 as YFSETQ. As DNA, the CDR3 is TGCGCCAGCAGCCTCTATGACACGAACACCGGGGAGCTGTTTTTT. Its protein is CASSLYDTNTGELFF.

The J gene is TRBJ2-1, the V gene TRBV29-1; 15 nucleotides align to TRBD2. CDR1 and CDR2 from the germline V gene are SQVTM and ANQGSEA. The J segment lost 12 bases and the V segment lost 5 bases, leaving 8 bases of the junction unmatched. The CDR3 length is 14 residues. This CDR3 reads CSVNTGLAGGLQFF. The CDR3 nucleotides are TGCAGCGTTAATACAGGACTAGCGGGGGGGTTGCAGTTCTTC.

This rearrangement joins TRBV6-5 to TRBJ2-2; D may be TRBD1 (6 bases). Germline-derived CDR1 and CDR2 are MNHEY and SVGAGI. This CDR3 contains 14 residues. Trimming took 5 bases from V and 4 from J, leaving 11 bases between them. In DNA form, the CDR3 reads TGTGCCAGCAGTCAGGGGTCTCTCACCGGGGAGCTGTTTTTT. Its protein is CASSQGSLTGELFF.

The rearrangement uses TRBV5-4 and TRBJ1-2; D uncertain. V gave up 0 bases and J gave up 8 bases, with 8 bases separating them. The CDR3 totals 12 residues. CDR1 is SGHNT, CDR2 YYREEE, per germline (reference sequence). CDR3: CASSLDREGYTF. The CDR3 DNA reads TGTGCCAGCAGCTTGGACAGAGAGGGCTACACCTTC.

Here the CDR3 DNA reads TGTGCCAGCAGCGTAGACGGGACAGGGGGCTTGCTCTATGGCTACACCTTC. Its translation is CASSVDGTGGLLYGYTF. J is TRBJ1-2 and V is TRBV9; 12 positions agree with TRBD1. The germline CDR1 and CDR2 sequences are SGDLS and YYNGEE. This CDR3 contains 17 residues. V shed 0 bases and J 4 bases; nucleotides not matched to a gene: 7.

This sequence joins TRBV5-6 and TRBJ2-3, with a possible D match to TRBD2 (6 bases). Germline assignment: CDR1 SGHDT and CDR2 YYEEEE. This CDR3 is 15 amino acids long. Trimming took 7 bases from V and 5 from J, leaving 20 bases between them. This chain's CDR3 is CASSDPLARRDTQYF. The DNA of the CDR3 is TGTGCCAGCTCTGACCCCCTAGCGAGGCGAGATACGCAGTATTTT.

The chain carries TRBV20-1 and TRBJ1-3; D call uncertain. The CDR3 length is 11 residues. Germline V lookup: CDR1 DFQATT, CDR2 SNEGSKA (reference sequence). Deletions cut 5 bases from V and 4 bases from J, with 6 bases between. DNA for the CDR3: TGCAGTGCTCTCCTAGGAAACACCATATATTTT. Translated, it gives CSALLGNTIYF.